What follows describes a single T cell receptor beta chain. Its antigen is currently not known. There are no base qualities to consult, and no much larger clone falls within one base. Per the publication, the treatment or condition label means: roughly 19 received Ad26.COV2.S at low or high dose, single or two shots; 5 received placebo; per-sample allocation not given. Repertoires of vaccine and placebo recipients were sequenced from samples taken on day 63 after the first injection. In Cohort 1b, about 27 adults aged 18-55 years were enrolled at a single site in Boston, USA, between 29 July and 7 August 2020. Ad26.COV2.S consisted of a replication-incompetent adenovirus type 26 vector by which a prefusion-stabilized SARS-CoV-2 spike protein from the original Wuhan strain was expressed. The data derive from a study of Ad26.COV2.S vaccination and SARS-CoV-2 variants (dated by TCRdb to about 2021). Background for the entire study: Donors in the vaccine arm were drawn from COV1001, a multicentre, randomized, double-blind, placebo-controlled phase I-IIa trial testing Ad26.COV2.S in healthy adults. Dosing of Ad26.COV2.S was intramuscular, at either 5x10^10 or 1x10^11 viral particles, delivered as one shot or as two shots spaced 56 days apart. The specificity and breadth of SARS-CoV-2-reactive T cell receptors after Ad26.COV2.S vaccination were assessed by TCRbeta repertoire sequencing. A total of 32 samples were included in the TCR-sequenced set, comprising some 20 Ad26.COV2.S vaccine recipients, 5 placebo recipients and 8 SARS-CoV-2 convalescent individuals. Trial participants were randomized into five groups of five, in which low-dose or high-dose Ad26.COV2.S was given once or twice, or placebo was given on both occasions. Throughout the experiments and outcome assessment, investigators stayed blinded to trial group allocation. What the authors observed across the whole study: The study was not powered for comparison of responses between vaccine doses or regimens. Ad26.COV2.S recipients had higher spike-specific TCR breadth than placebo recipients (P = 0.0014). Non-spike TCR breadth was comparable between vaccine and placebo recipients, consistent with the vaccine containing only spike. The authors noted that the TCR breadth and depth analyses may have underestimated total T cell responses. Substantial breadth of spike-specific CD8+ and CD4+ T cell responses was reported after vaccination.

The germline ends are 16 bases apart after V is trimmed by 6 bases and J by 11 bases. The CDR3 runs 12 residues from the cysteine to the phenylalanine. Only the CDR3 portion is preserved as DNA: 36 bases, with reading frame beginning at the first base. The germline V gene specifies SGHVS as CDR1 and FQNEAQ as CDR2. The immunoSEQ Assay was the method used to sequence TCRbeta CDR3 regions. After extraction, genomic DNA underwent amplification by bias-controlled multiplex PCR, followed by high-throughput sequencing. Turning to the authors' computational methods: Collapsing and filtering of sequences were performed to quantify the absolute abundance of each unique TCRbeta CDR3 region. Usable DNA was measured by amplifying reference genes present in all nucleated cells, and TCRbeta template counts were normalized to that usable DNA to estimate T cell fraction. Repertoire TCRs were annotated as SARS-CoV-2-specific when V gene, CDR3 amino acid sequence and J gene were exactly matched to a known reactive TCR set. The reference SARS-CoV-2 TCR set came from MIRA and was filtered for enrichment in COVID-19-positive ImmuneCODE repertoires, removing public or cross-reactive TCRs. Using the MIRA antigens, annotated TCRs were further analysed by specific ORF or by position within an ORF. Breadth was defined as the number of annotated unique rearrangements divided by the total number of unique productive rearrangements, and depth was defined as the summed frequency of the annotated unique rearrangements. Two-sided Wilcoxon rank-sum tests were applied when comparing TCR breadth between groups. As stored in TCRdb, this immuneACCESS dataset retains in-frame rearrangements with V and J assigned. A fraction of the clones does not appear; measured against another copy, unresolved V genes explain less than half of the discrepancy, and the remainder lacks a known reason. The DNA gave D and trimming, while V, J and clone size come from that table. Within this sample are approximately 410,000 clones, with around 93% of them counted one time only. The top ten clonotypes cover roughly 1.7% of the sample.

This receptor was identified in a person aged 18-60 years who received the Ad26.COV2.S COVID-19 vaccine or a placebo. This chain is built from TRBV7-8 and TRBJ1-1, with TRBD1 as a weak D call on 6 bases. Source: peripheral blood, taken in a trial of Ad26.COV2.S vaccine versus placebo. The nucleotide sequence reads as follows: TGTGCCAGCAGGAAGGACAGTGGAGGTGCTTTCTTT. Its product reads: CASRKDSGGAFF.